The T cell receptor beta chain described here comes from a study of regulatory and conventional T cells in RAG deficiency. General study results and limits: Omenn CD25-high CD127-low cells may be activated cells, not true Tregs. Omenn syndrome and CID/AS patients had 95 to 100-fold fewer unique Treg TCR beta sequences, versus roughly 10-fold elsewhere. In Omenn syndrome, Treg and Tconv repertoires overlapped >80%.

In regard to this clone: No antigen is known for it. This sample also contains other DNA sequences that code for the same CDR3.

CDR1 and CDR2 (germline): SGDLS, YYNGEE. The CDR3 totals 14 residues. Trimming at V came to 4 bases and at J to 3 bases, leaving 5 bases not matched to a gene. Data came from immunoSEQ multiplex PCR; TCRdb stores just in-frame clones and leaves some out. The data hold under 45,000 clones, with 76% observed a single time. Conventional CD4+ T cells were sorted from blood as CD25-low CD127-high cells. A further study also used this sample, focusing on regulatory T cells. That source notes: The primer mix had 52 TRBV and 13 TRBJ primers. In patients, unique TRB V-J pairs were restricted and V/J usage skewed, especially in Tregs.

Sequenced sample: CD4+ effector T cells sorted from blood. This sequence was found in a human donor in good health. V and J are TRBV9 and TRBJ1-2; 8 bases line up with TRBD1. CDR3 residues: CASSPGQGDYGYTF. DNA of the CDR3: TGTGCCAGCAGCCCCGGACAGGGTGACTATGGCTACACCTTC.